Listed below are T cell receptor beta chains from one sample, sequenced in a study of T cells in Graves' hyperthyroidism and ophthalmopathy. TCRdb fed the multiplex PCR reads into MiXCR, producing one record per CDR3 protein. The sample includes around 620,000 distinct CDR3 sequences, around 15% of them seen just once. Sequenced input: blood. The receptor set was obtained from a woman in her twenties or thirties with Graves' hyperthyroidism. The CDR3 runs from the conserved cysteine through the conserved F or W. D genes are given only for firm matches. Not every row has a clone size; where given, it reads once, few, many or a size class.

d_call j_call clone_size v_call cdr3_nt cdr3_aa
NA TRBJ1-2 NA TRBV9 TGTGCCAGCAGCGAAACAGGGACCCACTATGGCTACACCTTC CASSETGTHYGYTF
NA TRBJ2-5 NA TRBV20-1 TGCAGTGCTAGAGCAGGGGCCCAGTACTTC CSARAGAQYF
NA TRBJ2-2 many TRBV19 TGTGCCAGTAGTATTGCCCGCACCGGGGAGCTGTTTTTT CASSIARTGELFF
TRBD2 TRBJ2-7 few TRBV10-2 TGCGCCAGCAGTGTGCGGGGGAGCTCCTACGAGCAGTACTTC CASSVRGSSYEQYF
NA TRBJ2-5 few TRBV7-9 TGTGCCAGCAGCTCATGGGGGGCAGGGAAGGAGGAGACCCAGTACTTC CASSSWGAGKEETQYF
TRBD2 TRBJ2-1 NA TRBV6-2/TRBV6-3 TGTGCCAGCAGTCGAGCGGGACTAGCGGGAGGGCTCTACAATGAGCAGTTCTTC CASSRAGLAGGLYNEQFF
NA TRBJ1-2 many TRBV20-1 TGCAGTGCTAGGGATCCATGGGCCGCGGGCTATGGCTACACCTTC CSARDPWAAGYGYTF
TRBD1 TRBJ1-2 many TRBV6-1 TGTGCCAGCAGTTACCGCAGGGGGATAGGGCCTAACTATGGCTACACCTTC CASSYRRGIGPNYGYTF
NA TRBJ2-1 NA TRBV7-9 TGTGCCAGCAGCTCCAGGGTAGAGTGGAATGAGCAGTTCTTC CASSSRVEWNEQFF
TRBD2 TRBJ2-7 many TRBV6-2/TRBV6-3 TGTGCCAGCGCCGGGACTAATACCTACGAGCAGTACTTC CASAGTNTYEQYF
TRBD1 TRBJ1-1 many TRBV11-1 TGTGCCAGCAGCTTATTGGGACAGCGGACTTTCTTT CASSLLGQRTFF
TRBD1 TRBJ2-7 many TRBV20-1 TGCAGTGCTAGGCCGGGACAGGGCGGGGGCGAGCAGTACTTC CSARPGQGGGEQYF
NA TRBJ1-1 NA TRBV9 TGTGCCAGCAGCGAGGGGGGCTTCCCCACTGAAGCTTTCTTT CASSEGGFPTEAFF
NA TRBJ2-3 many TRBV6-1 TGTGCCAGCAGTCTGACTAGGGTGGGGCTAGCGCCAACAGATACGCAGTATTTT CASSLTRVGLAPTDTQYF
NA TRBJ1-5 NA TRBV6-1 TGTGCCAGCAGTCGACAGCGCAATCAGCCCCAGCATTTT CASSRQRNQPQHF
NA TRBJ2-7 many TRBV12-3/TRBV12-4 TGTGCCAGCAGACCTGAGGGGCTCTCCTACGAGCAGTACTTC CASRPEGLSYEQYF
TRBD2 TRBJ2-7 many TRBV12-3/TRBV12-4 TGTGCCAGCAGTTCGGGTAGCGGGAGCTCCTACGAGCAGTACTTC CASSSGSGSSYEQYF
TRBD1 TRBJ2-7 many TRBV13 TGTGCCAGCAGCCCAAGGGGACAGGGAAAGGAAGAGCAGTACTTC CASSPRGQGKEEQYF
NA TRBJ2-1 many TRBV28 TGTGCCAGCAGTTTATGGGCAGGGCTAGGGAACAATGAGCAGTTCTTC CASSLWAGLGNNEQFF
NA TRBJ2-5 many TRBV27 TGTGCCAGCAGTCGAATGGGACACGTCCAAGAGACCCAGTACTTC CASSRMGHVQETQYF
NA TRBJ2-3 NA TRBV6-1 TGTGCCAGCAGACCAGATGGAGATACGCAGTATTTT CASRPDGDTQYF
NA TRBJ2-7 few TRBV4-3 TGCGCCAGCAGCGGCACTCCAAGCTCCTACGAGCAGTACTTC CASSGTPSSYEQYF
NA TRBJ1-5 NA TRBV20-1 TGCAGTGCACCGGACAGCTTCAATCAGCCCCAGCATTTT CSAPDSFNQPQHF
TRBD1 TRBJ2-5 few TRBV5-1 TGCGCCAGCAGTCTTGCGACAGGGGCAGAGACCCAGTACTTC CASSLATGAETQYF
TRBD2 TRBJ2-7 NA TRBV7-8 TGTGCCAGCAGCTTAGCAGTCGGACTAGCGGGAATCGGCTACGAGCAGTACTTC CASSLAVGLAGIGYEQYF
TRBD2 TRBJ2-3 NA TRBV28 TGTGCCAGCAGTTTGCTAGCGGGAGGGCCTGGCACAGATACGCAGTATTTT CASSLLAGGPGTDTQYF
NA TRBJ2-5 many TRBV7-2 TGTGCCAGCAGCTTAGATCAGCGGGTGGAGACCCAGTACTTC CASSLDQRVETQYF
TRBD1 TRBJ1-1 NA TRBV12-3/TRBV12-4 TGTGCCAGCAGGCCTCGGACAGGGGGAGTGGACACTGAAGCTTTCTTT CASRPRTGGVDTEAFF
TRBD2 TRBJ2-3 few TRBV27 TGTGCCAGCAGCTCCCAGGGAGCAGGGAGGGTTGAGTCGGATACGCAGTATTTT CASSSQGAGRVESDTQYF
NA TRBJ2-2 few TRBV27 TGTGCCAGCAGCCCGACTAGTGCGAACACCGGGGAGCTGTTTTTT CASSPTSANTGELFF
TRBD1 TRBJ1-4 NA TRBV28 TGTGCCAGCAGTTACCAAGGACAGGCAGAAAAACTGTTTTTT CASSYQGQAEKLFF
NA TRBJ2-2 many TRBV3-1 TGTGCCAGCAGCCTAAGAGGCTCAGAACGCGGGGAGCTGTTTTTT CASSLRGSERGELFF
TRBD1 TRBJ2-7 NA TRBV2 TGTCCCAGCAGCCGGGCACCGGGACAGGGCTACGAGCAGTACTTC CPSSRAPGQGYEQYF
TRBD2 TRBJ2-1 many TRBV20-1 TGCAGTGCTAGAGATGGGACTAATCCGTTCTACAATGAGCAGTTCTTC CSARDGTNPFYNEQFF
NA TRBJ2-1 many TRBV20-1 TGCAGTGCTAGCCAGGGGCAGCACAATGAGCAGTTCTTC CSASQGQHNEQFF
NA TRBJ2-5 many TRBV3-1 TGTGCCAGCAGCCAACTAGCGCAAACGGAGACCCAGTACTTC CASSQLAQTETQYF
TRBD2 TRBJ2-1 few TRBV28 TGTGCCAGCATCTGGGGAGGGCCGATGAATGAGCAGTTCTTC CASIWGGPMNEQFF
NA TRBJ1-5 NA TRBV4-1 TGCGCCAGCAGCCACCCAAGAGGGCAGAATAGCGATCAGCCCCAGCATTTT CASSHPRGQNSDQPQHF
NA TRBJ2-1 NA TRBV2 TGTGCCAGCAATCTAAATGGGTTGTTCTTC CASNLNGLFF
TRBD1 TRBJ1-1 NA TRBV6-1 TGTGCCAGCAGTGGGGACAGGGTGGGGGAAAACACTGAAGCTTTCTTT CASSGDRVGENTEAFF
NA TRBJ1-5 NA TRBV15 TGTGCCACCAGGGCGGACACCCATAGCAATCAGCCCCAGCATTTT CATRADTHSNQPQHF
TRBD2 TRBJ2-1 many TRBV15 TGTGCCACCAGCAACCCTAGCGGGAGTTTGTACAATGAGCAGTTCTTC CATSNPSGSLYNEQFF
TRBD2 TRBJ2-7 many TRBV27 TGTGCCAGCAGTACTAGCGGGAGCCACTACGAGCAGTACTTC CASSTSGSHYEQYF
TRBD2 TRBJ2-1 few TRBV11-2 TGTGCCAGCAGCTTTAGAGCGGGAAGCCACAATGAGCAGTTCTTC CASSFRAGSHNEQFF
NA TRBJ2-1 few TRBV2 TGTGCCAGCAGTGATCCCGACAGGTACAATGAGCAGTTCTTC CASSDPDRYNEQFF
NA TRBJ2-1 few TRBV19 TGTGCCAGTACCGCAGGGCTACTGCAGTTCTTC CASTAGLLQFF
NA TRBJ2-5 few TRBV28 TGTGCCAGCAGTCTCCTTCCTGGGACGCGCCAAGAGACCCAGTACTTC CASSLLPGTRQETQYF
NA TRBJ1-5 many TRBV28 TGTGCCAGCAGAAGCGGGGGAAGCAATCAGCCCCAGCATTTT CASRSGGSNQPQHF
TRBD1 TRBJ2-7 many TRBV7-2 TGTGCCAGCAGCTTTACAGGGGACCTCTCCTACGAGCAGTACTTC CASSFTGDLSYEQYF
TRBD2 TRBJ2-3 many TRBV20-1 TGCAGTGCTCAACGACTAGCGGGGCTCACAGATACGCAGTATTTT CSAQRLAGLTDTQYF
NA TRBJ2-7 few TRBV20-1 TGCAGTGCCCCGAAAAGGGCAGGGGAACCCCACGAGCAGTACTTC CSAPKRAGEPHEQYF
TRBD1 TRBJ1-4 NA TRBV4-1 TGCGCCAGCAGCCAAAAGAAGGGGGCGGCGGAAAAACTGTTTTTT CASSQKKGAAEKLFF